These 5 T cell receptor beta chains originate from one sample sequenced in a study of T cell repertoires in cytomegalovirus infection. TCRdb recomputed calls from the reads with MiXCR, one row per CDR3 protein. The sample records some 250,000 distinct CDR3 sequences, around 9% being singletons. The source material was PBMCs. Every receptor here comes from a human donor in good health (CMV status not recorded). Some clones in this sample may be carry-over from other donors' samples.

The sample holds many counts of this clonotype. The chain links TRBV28 to TRBJ2-1; 10 nucleotides agree with TRBD2. The CDR3 spans 16 residues. CDR1 MDHEN and CDR2 SYDVKM come from the germline V gene. V lost 6 bases, J lost 5 bases, and 10 bases stayed unmatched. The CDR3 protein is CASSYGGLAVHNEQFF. In DNA, the CDR3 is TGTGCCAGCAGCTACGGAGGACTAGCGGTTCACAATGAGCAGTTCTTC.

This clonotype was recorded at least ten times. J is TRBJ2-5 and V is TRBV7-2; D is unresolved. Germline-derived CDR1 and CDR2 are SGHTA and FQGNSA. V was shortened by 2 bases and J by 4 bases, with 11 bases between the two germline ends. The CDR3 covers 14 residues. The CDR3 DNA is TGTGCCAGCAGCTTATCAAGGACCCCAGAGACCCAGTACTTC. Its protein is CASSLSRTPETQYF.

The sample holds many counts of this clonotype. In DNA, the CDR3 is TGTGCCAGCAGCGTCGACAGGAAAACTTTCTTT. It codes for CASSVDRKTFF. The chain is built from TRBV7-2 and TRBJ1-1; maybe TRBD1 (6 bases). The V gene lost 5 bases and the J gene lost 12 bases, with 13 bases spanning the gap. From germline, CDR1 is SGHTA and CDR2 FQGNSA. The CDR3 has 11 amino acids.

Ten or more counts support this clonotype. The V gene is TRBV5-1, the J gene TRBJ2-3; no clear D gene. Germline values: CDR1 SGHRS, CDR2 YFSETQ. This CDR3 is 18 amino acids long. V gave up 4 bases and J gave up 6 bases, with 27 bases separating them. CDR3 coding DNA: TGCGCCAGCAGCCCCCGGACCGGCCCCGGCGGCCAAACTGATACGCAGTATTTT. Its protein product is CASSPRTGPGGQTDTQYF.

This clonotype was counted many times. The V gene is TRBV19, the J gene TRBJ1-2; D perhaps matches TRBD1 (6 bases). V lost 6 bases and J 2 bases, leaving 10 bases between the germline ends. This CDR3 contains 13 residues. Looked up from germline, CDR1 is LNHDA and CDR2 is SQIVND (reference sequence). The CDR3 here is CASRFGQNYGYTF. CDR3 coding DNA: TGTGCCAGTAGATTCGGACAGAACTATGGCTACACCTTC.